This TCR beta chain emerged from a study of early stage breast cancer tumors (dated by TCRdb to 2015 to 2018). As for the study more broadly: Of the approximately 15 invasive breast tumors, about 13 were found to be estrogen receptor-positive, progesterone receptor-positive and HER2-negative. Eight of the 12 ER+/PR+/HER2- tumors were invasive ductal carcinomas, while the other four were invasive lobular carcinomas. A total of about 2,800,000 templates, representing approximately 1,100,000 unique clonotypes, were detected across all samples. The average read coverage per sample was approximately 9.9-fold. Overall study outcomes, separate from this receptor: Compared with adjacent normal breast tissue, tumors had higher clonality and around 2.7-fold greater T cell density. Enriched TCRB sequences shared across patients were mostly commonly generated sequences, unlikely to play an important role in the tumor microenvironment. Because the cohort was small, analysis by tumor subtype was not possible. Sequencing bulk genomic DNA from unsorted cells could not capture chain pairing or functional markers like CD4, CD8 and FOXP3. Repertoires from blood and normal breast were more alike than repertoires from blood and tumor, and in about 85% of the 16 patients, comparing each tissue with blood separated tumor from normal.

As concerns this clone: The specificity of this receptor is unknown. No per-base quality is available; no much larger clone lies one base away.

The study profiled bulk TCR beta-chain repertoires in matched peripheral blood, tumor and adjacent normal breast tissue taken from about 16 patients with early-stage breast cancer. Before surgery, roughly 5-11 mL of whole blood was collected into EDTA tubes and then processed within 2 hours. Peripheral blood mononuclear cells were isolated by Ficoll-Paque centrifugation in SepMate-50 tubes. PBMCs were cryopreserved in aliquots of roughly 1.9 to 4 million cells in approximately 90% FBS with about 10% DMSO and kept in liquid nitrogen. Genomic DNA was extracted with the Qiagen AllPrep DNA/RNA Mini kit. For CDR1 and CDR2, the germline V gene lists SGHDT and YYEEEE. The CDR3 numbers 12 residues from cysteine through phenylalanine. The entry retains the CDR3 DNA only, 36 bases that are in frame from base 1. The trim is 0 bases for V and 9 bases for J, with a gap of 7 bases between the germline ends. Each sample was amplified in two independent genomic DNA replicates, using approximately 0.5 ug for blood and around 1.5 ug for tumor or normal breast. Following the manufacturer's instructions, the ImmunoSeq Intro kit was used to carry out TCRB sequencing on genomic DNA. Multiplex PCR was run for roughly 33 cycles using proprietary primers and spike-in control sequences for absolute quantification. Single-end 150-bp reads were used to sequence an 87-bp fragment spanning the CDR3 and the flanking V and J genes. Each lane of an Illumina MiSeq running version 3.0 chemistry carried seven multiplexed samples, with two replicates apiece. The original pipeline was this. The vendor's proprietary pipeline processed the raw data and merged both replicates into a single result for each sample. Productive rearrangements sharing the V-gene family, CDR3 amino acid sequence and J-gene segment were defined as clonotypes. To compute clonality, the normalized Shannon entropy (Pielou evenness) of TCRB abundances was subtracted from 1. To estimate T cell density, the total number of templates was divided by the number of input cells, which was inferred from the amount of DNA input. Recon, run with its default parameters, was used to estimate overall repertoire diversity and clonality. A clonotype counted as tumor-enriched if its abundance in tumor exceeded 0.1% and was at least 32-fold higher than its abundance in normal breast. TCRdb's version of the immuneACCESS table is confined to in-frame rearrangements and falls short of the full clone set. An unresolved V gene accounts for under half of the shortfall where checked; the remainder is of unknown origin. D and trimming were read from the DNA, whereas the V and J calls and clone size are those reported in that table. In this sample the table shows 51,000 or so clones, approximately 80% of which occur a single time. The ten biggest clones cover about 1.4% of the sample.

This TCR derives from a person aged 45 to 59 with breast cancer. The chain couples TRBV5-6 to TRBJ2-1; the D gene is unclear. The sample comprised blood. The DNA is TGTGCCAGCAGCTTGGCTGCCGTTGAGCAGTTCTTC. It encodes CASSLAAVEQFF.